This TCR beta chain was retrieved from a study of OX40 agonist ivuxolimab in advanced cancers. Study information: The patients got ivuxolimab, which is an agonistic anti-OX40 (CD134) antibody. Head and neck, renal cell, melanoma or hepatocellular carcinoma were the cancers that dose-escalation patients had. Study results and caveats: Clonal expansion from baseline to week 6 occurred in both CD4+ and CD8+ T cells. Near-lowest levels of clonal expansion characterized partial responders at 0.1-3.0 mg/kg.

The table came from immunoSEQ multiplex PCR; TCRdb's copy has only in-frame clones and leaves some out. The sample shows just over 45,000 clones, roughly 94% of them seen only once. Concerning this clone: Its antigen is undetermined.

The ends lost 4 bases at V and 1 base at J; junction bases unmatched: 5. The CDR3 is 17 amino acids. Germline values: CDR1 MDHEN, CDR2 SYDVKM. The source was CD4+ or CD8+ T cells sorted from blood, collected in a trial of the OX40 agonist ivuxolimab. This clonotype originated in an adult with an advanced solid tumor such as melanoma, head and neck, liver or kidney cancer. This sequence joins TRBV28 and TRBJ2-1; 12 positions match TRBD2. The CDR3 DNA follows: TGTGCCAGCAGTTCCGGACTAGCGGGAAGGTCCTACAATGAGCAGTTCTTC. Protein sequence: CASSSGLAGRSYNEQFF.